Described below is a single T cell receptor beta chain sequence and its context. These data belong to a study of T cell changes during pregnancy in multiple sclerosis. V was clipped by 5 bases and J by 1 base, with 12 bases between them. Germline V CDR1 and CDR2: SGHAT, FQNNGV. CDR3 length: 15 amino acids. Sequencing used immunoSEQ multiplex PCR; TCRdb keeps in-frame clones, though not all of them. Seen here are about 60,000 clones, 90% observed once, and the top ten hold less than 2.5%. The input for sequencing was peripheral blood, taken in the second trimester of pregnancy. The chain recombines TRBV11-2 with TRBJ2-1; maybe TRBD2 (6 bases). The receptor's source is a female donor in good health, enrolled as a control in a pregnancy study. CDR3 in amino acids: CASSPGTFSYNEQFF. Written as DNA, the CDR3 is TGTGCCAGCAGCCCGGGGACTTTTTCCTACAATGAGCAGTTCTTC.